This T cell receptor (beta chain) was recorded in a study of radiotherapy plus CTLA-4 blockade in lung cancer. Regarding the study as a whole: Together with interferon-beta, which increased in serum after radiation, early dynamic changes in blood T cell clones were reportedly the best predictors of response.

Focal radiation and CTLA-4 blockade (ipilimumab) were tested in chemo-refractory metastatic non-small-cell lung cancer patients. This CDR3 region has 14 residues. Looked up from germline, CDR1 is SGDLS and CDR2 is YYNGEE. With 6 bases removed from V and 4 bases from J, the gap between germline ends came to 16 bases. Sequencing was performed with immunoSEQ multiplex PCR; in TCRdb, only in-frame clones are kept and a portion is missing. The sample has about 45,000 clones; about 63% are singletons. Comments on this clone: What it recognizes is unknown.

Sequenced here: peripheral blood, sampled from a patient treated with radiotherapy plus ipilimumab. This chain joins TRBV9 and TRBJ1-2; D remains unclear. The TCR originated in a human donor with non-small cell lung cancer who had a partial response to radiotherapy plus ipilimumab. DNA of the CDR3: TGTGCCAGCACCTCCCGAGGGAAGCCCTATGGCTACACCTTC. This translates into CASTSRGKPYGYTF.